This TCR beta chain comes out of a study of shared clonotypes between healthy human individuals. Assay: immunoSEQ multiplex PCR; the TCRdb copy retains only in-frame clones and omits some. Here the sample spans fewer than 550,000 clones, about 79% being singletons. V dropped 0 bases and J dropped 3 bases, with 11 bases sitting between them. Germline CDR1 SGDLS, CDR2 YYNGEE. CDR3 length: 15 residues. Healthy and HIV-negative, the adult donors had no recent acute infections or vaccinations. Nashville, Tennessee was home to all donors, who were Caucasian adults. The material sequenced was PBMCs. The clonotype originates from a woman aged 40-49 years in good health. Some clones in this sample may be carry-over from other donors' samples. The chain carries TRBV9 and TRBJ2-3; tentative D call: TRBD2 (5 bases). The CDR3 loop reads CASSVVGGTTDTQYF. The DNA for the CDR3 is TGTGCCAGCAGCGTAGTCGGAGGAACGACAGATACGCAGTATTTT.